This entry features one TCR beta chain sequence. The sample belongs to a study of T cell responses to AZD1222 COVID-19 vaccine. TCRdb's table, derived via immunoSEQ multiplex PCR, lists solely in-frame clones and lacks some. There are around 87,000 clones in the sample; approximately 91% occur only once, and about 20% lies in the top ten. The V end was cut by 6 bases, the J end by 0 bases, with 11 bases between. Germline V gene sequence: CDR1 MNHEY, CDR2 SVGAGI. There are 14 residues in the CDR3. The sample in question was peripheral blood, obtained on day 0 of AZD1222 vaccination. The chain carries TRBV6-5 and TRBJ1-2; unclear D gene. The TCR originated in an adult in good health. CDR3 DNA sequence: TGTGCCAGCAGGCGCAACGGAGCTAACTATGGCTACACCTTC. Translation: CASRRNGANYGYTF.